This T cell receptor beta chain was captured in a study of shared clonotypes between healthy human individuals. Sorted-subset replicate PCR reactions contained 200 ng DNA, corresponding to roughly 29,000 T cell genomes. The data were produced by immunoSEQ multiplex PCR, yet TCRdb's version contains in-frame clones alone and is incomplete. The sample contains approximately 980,000 clones, over 60% of which appear only once. V shed 4 bases and J shed 1 base, with 7 bases lying between them. The CDR3 has 14 amino acids. From germline, CDR1 is SGHTA and CDR2 FQGNSA. Study results and limitations: Even with large depth, rarefaction showed that sorted-subset sequencing was incomplete.

The donors, healthy adults who were HIV-negative, had experienced no recent acute infections or vaccinations. A word on this clone: Its antigen is undetermined.

This sequence originates from a man aged 18 to 29 in good health. Sequenced sample: memory CD4+ T cells sorted from blood. Subset of the sample: CD45RA-negative fraction. The gene calls are TRBV7-2 and TRBJ1-4; no clear D. In DNA, the CDR3 is TGTGCCAGCAGCTCCCGTGGAACTAATGAAAAACTGTTTTTT. Its translation is CASSSRGTNEKLFF. The variable domain in full, with the rest retrieved from reference TRBV7-2 and TRBJ1-4, is GAGVSQSPSNKVTEKGKDVELRCDPISGHTALYWYRQSLGQGLEFLIYFQGNSAPDKSGLPSDRFSAERTGGSVSTLTIQRTQQEDSAVYLCASSSRGTNEKLFFGSGTQLSVL.